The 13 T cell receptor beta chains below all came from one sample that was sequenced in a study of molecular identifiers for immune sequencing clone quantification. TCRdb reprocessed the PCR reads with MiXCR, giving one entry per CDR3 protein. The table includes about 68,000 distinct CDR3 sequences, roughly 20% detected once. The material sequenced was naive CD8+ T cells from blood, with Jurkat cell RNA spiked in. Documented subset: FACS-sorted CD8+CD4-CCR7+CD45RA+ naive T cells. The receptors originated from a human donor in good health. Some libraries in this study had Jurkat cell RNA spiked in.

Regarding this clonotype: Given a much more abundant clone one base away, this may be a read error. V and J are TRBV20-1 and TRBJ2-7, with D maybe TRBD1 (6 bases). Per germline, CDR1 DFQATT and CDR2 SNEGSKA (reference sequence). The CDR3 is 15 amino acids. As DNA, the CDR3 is TGCAGTGCTAGAGATATTGTACAGGGTTCCTACGAGCGGTACTTC. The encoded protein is CSARDIVQGSYERYF.

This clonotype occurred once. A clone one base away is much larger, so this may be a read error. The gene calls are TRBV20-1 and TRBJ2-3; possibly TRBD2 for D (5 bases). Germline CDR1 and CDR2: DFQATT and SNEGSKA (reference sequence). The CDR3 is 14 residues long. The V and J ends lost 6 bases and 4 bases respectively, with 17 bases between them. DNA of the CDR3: TGCAGTGCCACGGGCGGGTTCCTTTCAGATACGCAGTATTTT. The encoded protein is CSATGGFLSDTQYF.

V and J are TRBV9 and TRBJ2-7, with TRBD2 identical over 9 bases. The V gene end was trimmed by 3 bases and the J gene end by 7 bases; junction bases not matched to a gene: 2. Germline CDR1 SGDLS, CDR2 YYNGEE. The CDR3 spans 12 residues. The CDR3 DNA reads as TGTGCCAGCAGCGGTAGCGGGAGTGAGCAGTACTTC. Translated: CASSGSGSEQYF.

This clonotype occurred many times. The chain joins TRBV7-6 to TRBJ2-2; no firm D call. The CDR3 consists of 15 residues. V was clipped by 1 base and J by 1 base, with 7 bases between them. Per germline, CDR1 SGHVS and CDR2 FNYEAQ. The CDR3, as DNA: TGTGCCAGCAGCTTAGTAGCCATGAACACCGGGGAGCTGTTTTTT. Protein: CASSLVAMNTGELFF. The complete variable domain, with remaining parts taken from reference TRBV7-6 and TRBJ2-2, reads GAGVSQSPRYKVTKRGQDVALRCDPISGHVSLYWYRQALGQGPEFLTYFNYEAQQDKSGLPNDRFSAERPEGSISTLTIQRTEQRDSAMYRCASSLVAMNTGELFFGEGSRLTVL.

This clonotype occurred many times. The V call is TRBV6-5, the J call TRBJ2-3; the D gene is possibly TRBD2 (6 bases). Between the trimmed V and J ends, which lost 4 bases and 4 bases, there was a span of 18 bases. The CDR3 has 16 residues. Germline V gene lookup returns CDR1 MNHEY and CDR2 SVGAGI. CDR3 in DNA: TGTGCCAGCAGTTCACCCCGGGACTCCCCCCCAGATACGCAGTATTTT. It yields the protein CASSSPRDSPPDTQYF.

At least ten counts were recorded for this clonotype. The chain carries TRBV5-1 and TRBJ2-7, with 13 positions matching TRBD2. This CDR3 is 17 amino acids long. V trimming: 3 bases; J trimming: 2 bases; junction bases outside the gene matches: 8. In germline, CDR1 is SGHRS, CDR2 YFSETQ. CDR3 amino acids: CASSSGLAGDWTYEQYF. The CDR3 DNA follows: TGCGCCAGCAGCTCCGGACTAGCGGGAGACTGGACCTACGAGCAGTACTTC.

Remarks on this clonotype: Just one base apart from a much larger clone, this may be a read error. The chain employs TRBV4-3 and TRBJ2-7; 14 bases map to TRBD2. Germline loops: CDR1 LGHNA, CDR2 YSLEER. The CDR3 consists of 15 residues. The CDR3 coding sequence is TGCGCCAGCCGCCAGATGGGACTAGCGGGAGATTTGCAGTACTTC. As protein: CASRQMGLAGDLQYF.

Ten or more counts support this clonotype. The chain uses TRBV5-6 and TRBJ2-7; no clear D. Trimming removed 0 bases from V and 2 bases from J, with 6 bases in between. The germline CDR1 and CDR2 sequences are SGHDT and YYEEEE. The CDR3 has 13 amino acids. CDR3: CASSLVRTYEQYF. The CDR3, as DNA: TGTGCCAGCAGCTTGGTGCGGACCTACGAGCAGTACTTC.

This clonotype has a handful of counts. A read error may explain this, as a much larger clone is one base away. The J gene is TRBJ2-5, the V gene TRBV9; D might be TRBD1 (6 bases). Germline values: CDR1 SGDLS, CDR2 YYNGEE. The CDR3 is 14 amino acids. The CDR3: CASSAGHREETQCF. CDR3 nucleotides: TGTGCCAGCAGCGCTGGACACAGGGAAGAGACCCAGTGCTTC.

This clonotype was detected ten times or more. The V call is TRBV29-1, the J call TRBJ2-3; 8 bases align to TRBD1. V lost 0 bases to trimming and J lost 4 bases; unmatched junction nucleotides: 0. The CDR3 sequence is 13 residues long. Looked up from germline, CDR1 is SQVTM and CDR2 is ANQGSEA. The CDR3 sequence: CSVEEQGADTQYF. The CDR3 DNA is TGCAGCGTTGAAGAACAGGGGGCAGATACGCAGTATTTT.

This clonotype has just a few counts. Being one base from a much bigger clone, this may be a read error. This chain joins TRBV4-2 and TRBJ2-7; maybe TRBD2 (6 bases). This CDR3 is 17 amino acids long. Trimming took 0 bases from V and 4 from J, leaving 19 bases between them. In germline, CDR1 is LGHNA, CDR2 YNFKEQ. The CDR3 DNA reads TGTGCCAGCAGCCAAGACGGCGGGACGACCGGACTATACGAGCAGTACTTC. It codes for CASSQDGGTTGLYEQYF.

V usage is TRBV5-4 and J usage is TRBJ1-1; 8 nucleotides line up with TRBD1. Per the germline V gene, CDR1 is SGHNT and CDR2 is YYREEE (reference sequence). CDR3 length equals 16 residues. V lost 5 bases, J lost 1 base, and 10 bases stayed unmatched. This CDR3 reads CASSRTGGSTNTEAFF. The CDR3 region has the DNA TGTGCCAGCAGTCGTACAGGGGGTAGCACGAACACTGAAGCTTTCTTT.

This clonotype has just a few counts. Here the CDR3 reads CASSVGPSGRGEQFF. As DNA, the CDR3 is TGTGCCAGCAGCGTAGGTCCTAGCGGGAGGGGTGAGCAGTTCTTC. The J gene is TRBJ2-1, the V gene TRBV9; TRBD2 matches at 12 bases. The CDR3 runs 15 residues. With V trimmed by 0 bases and J by 9 bases, 4 bases remained unmatched. Per the germline V gene, CDR1 is SGDLS and CDR2 is YYNGEE. Drawing the rest from reference TRBV9 and TRBJ2-1, the complete variable domain is DSGVTQTPKHLITATGQRVTLRCSPRSGDLSVYWYQQSLDQGLQFLIQYYNGEERAKGNILERFSAQQFPDLHSELNLSSLELGDSALYFCASSVGPSGRGEQFFGPGTRLTVL.